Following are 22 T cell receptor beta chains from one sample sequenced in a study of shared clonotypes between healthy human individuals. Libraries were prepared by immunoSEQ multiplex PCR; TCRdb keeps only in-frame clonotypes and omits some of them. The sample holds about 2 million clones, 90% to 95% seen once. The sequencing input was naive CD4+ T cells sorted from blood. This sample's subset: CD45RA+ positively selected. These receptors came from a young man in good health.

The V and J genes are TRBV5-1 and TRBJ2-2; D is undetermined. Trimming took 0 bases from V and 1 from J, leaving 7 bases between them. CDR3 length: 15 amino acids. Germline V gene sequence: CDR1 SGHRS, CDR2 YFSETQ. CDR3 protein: CASSLETVNTGELFF. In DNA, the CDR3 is TGCGCCAGCAGCTTGGAGACGGTGAACACCGGGGAGCTGTTTTTT.

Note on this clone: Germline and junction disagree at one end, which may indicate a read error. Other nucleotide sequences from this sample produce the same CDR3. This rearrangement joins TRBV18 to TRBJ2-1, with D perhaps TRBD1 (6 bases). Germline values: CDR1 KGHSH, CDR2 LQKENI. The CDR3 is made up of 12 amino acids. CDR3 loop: CASSPQGNEQFF. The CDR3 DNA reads TGTGCCAGCTCCCCACAGGGCAATGAGCAGTTCTTC.

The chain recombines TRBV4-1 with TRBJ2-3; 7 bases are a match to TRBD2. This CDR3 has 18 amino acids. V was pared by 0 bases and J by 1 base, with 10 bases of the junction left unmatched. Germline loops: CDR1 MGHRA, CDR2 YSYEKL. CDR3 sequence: CASSQEEFAGEGTDTQYF. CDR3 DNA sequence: TGCGCCAGCAGCCAAGAAGAATTTGCGGGAGAGGGCACAGATACGCAGTATTTT.

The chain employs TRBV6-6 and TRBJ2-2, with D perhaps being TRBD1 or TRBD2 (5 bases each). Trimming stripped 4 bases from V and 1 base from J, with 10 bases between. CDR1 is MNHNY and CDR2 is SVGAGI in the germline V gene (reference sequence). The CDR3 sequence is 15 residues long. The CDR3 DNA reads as TGTGCCAGCAGTTTTGGGACGGGGAACACCGGGGAGCTGTTTTTT. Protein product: CASSFGTGNTGELFF.

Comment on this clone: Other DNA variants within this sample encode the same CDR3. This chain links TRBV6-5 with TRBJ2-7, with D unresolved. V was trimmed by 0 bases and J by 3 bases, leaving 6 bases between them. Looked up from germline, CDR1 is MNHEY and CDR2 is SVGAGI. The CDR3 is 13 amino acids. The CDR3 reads CASSYSRFYEQYF. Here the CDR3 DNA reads TGTGCCAGCAGTTACTCTCGATTCTACGAGCAGTACTTC.

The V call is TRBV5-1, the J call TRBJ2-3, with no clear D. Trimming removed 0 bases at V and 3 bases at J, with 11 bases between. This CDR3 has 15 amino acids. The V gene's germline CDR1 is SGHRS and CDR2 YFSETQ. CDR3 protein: CASSLGLIRTDTQYF. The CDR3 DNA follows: TGCGCCAGCAGCTTGGGCTTGATTCGTACAGATACGCAGTATTTT.

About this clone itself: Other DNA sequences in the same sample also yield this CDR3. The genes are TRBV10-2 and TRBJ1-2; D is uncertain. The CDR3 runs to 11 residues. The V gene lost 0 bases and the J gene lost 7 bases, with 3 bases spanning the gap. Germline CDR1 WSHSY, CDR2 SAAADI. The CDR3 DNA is TGCGCCAGCAGTGAGTCCGGTGGCTACACCTTC. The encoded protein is CASSESGGYTF.

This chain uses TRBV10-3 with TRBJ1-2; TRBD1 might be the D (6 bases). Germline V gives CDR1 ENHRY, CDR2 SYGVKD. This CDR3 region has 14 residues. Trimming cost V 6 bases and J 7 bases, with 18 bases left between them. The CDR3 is CAIRVEGVGRGYTF. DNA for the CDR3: TGTGCCATCAGAGTGGAGGGGGTTGGGCGTGGCTACACCTTC.

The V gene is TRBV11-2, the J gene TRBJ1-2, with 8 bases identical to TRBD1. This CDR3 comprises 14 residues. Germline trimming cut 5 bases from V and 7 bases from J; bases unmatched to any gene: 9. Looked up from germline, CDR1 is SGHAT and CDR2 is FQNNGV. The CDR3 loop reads CASSLSGGERGYTF. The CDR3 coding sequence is TGTGCCAGCAGCCTGTCAGGGGGCGAACGTGGCTACACCTTC.

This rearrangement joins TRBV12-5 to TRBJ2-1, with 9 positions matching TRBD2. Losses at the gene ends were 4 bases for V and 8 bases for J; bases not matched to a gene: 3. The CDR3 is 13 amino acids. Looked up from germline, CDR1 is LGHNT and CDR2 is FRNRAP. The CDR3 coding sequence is TGTGCTAGTGGTTCGGGACTAGCACATGAGCAGTTCTTC. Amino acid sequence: CASGSGLAHEQFF. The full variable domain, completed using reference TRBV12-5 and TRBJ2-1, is DARVTQTPRHKVTEMGQEVTMRCQPILGHNTVFWYRQTMMQGLELLAYFRNRAPLDDSGMPKDRFSAEMPDATLATLKIQPSEPRDSAVYFCASGSGLAHEQFFGPGTRLTVL.

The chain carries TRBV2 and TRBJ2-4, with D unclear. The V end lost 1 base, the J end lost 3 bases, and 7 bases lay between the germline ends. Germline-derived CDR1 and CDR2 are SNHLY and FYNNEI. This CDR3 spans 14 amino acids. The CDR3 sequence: CASSEEEGKNIQYF. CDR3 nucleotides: TGTGCCAGCAGTGAAGAGGAAGGCAAAAACATTCAGTACTTC.

In nucleotides, the CDR3 is TGTGCCAGTAGCGCTGGACTAGATAGCATTCAGTACTTC. As protein: CASSAGLDSIQYF. The chain is built from TRBV19 and TRBJ2-4, with 7 positions matching TRBD2. The CDR3 loop spans 13 amino acids. V shed 6 bases and J 9 bases; nucleotides not matched to a gene: 8. Per the germline V gene, CDR1 is LNHDA and CDR2 is SQIVND (reference sequence).

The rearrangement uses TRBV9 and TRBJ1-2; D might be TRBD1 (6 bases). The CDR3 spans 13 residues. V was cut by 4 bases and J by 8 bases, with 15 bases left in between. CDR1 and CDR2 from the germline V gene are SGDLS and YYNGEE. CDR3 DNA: TGTGCCAGCAGCACGGAGGGGGGCCGAGGCTACACCTTC. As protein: CASSTEGGRGYTF.

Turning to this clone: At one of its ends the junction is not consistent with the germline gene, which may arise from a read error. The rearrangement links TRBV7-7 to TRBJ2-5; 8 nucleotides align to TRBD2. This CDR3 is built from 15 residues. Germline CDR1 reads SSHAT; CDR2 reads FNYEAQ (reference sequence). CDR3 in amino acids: CASSLAGTLQETQYF. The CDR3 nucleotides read TGTGCTAGCAGCTTAGCGGGGACATTACAAGAGACCCAGTACTTC.

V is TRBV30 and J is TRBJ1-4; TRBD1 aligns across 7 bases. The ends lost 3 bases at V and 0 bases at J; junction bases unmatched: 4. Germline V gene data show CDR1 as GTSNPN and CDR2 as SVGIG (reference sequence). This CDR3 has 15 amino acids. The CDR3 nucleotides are TGTGCCTGGAGACAGGGGACTGCAACTAATGAAAAACTGTTTTTT. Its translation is CAWRQGTATNEKLFF.

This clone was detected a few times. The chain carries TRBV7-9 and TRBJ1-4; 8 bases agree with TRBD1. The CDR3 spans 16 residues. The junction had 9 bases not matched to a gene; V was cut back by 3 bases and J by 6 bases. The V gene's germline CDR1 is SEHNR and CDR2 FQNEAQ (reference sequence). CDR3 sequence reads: CASSFRPATGDEKLFF. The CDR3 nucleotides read TGTGCCAGCAGCTTTAGGCCGGCGACAGGGGATGAAAAACTGTTTTTT.

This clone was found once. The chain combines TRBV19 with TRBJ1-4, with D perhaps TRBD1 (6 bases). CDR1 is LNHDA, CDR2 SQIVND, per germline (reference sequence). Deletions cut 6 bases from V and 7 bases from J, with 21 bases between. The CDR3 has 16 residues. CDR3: CASRSAAGVSSEKLFF. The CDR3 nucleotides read TGTGCCAGTAGGAGCGCAGCAGGGGTATCAAGTGAAAAACTGTTTTTT.

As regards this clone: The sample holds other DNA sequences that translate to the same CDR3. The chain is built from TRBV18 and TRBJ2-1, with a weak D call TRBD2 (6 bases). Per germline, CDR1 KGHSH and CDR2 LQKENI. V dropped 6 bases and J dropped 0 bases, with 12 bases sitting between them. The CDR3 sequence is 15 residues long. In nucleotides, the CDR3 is TGTGCCAGCTCGCGGGACCGGAGCTCCTACAATGAGCAGTTCTTC. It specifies CASSRDRSSYNEQFF.

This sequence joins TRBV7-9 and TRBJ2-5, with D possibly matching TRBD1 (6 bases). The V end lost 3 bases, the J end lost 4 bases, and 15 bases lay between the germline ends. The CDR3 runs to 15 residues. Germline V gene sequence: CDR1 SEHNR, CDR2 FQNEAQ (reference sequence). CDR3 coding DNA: TGTGCCAGCAGCTTTACAGGGCTGTCTTCAGAGACCCAGTACTTC. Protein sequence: CASSFTGLSSETQYF.

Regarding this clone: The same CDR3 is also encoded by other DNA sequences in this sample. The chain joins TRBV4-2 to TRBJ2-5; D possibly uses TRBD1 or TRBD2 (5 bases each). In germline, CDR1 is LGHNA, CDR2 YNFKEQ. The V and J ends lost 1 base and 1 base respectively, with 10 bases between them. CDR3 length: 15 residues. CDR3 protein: CASSQGTGAQETQYF. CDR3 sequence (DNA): TGTGCCAGCAGCCAAGGTACCGGGGCCCAAGAGACCCAGTACTTC.

CDR3 amino acids: CASSFEGGPNYGYTF. The CDR3 bases are TGCGCCAGCAGCTTTGAAGGGGGTCCAAACTATGGCTACACCTTC. The chain couples TRBV5-1 to TRBJ1-2; a possible D gene is TRBD1 (6 bases). The CDR3 length is 15 residues. Germline V lookup: CDR1 SGHRS, CDR2 YFSETQ. Trimming stripped 2 bases from V and 2 bases from J, with 13 bases between.

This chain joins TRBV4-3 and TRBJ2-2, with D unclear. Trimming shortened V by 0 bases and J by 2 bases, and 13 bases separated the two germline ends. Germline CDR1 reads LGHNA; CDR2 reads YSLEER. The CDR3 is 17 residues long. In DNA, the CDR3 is TGCGCCAGCAGCCAAGAGTCGGGCGGACGTAACACCGGGGAGCTGTTTTTT. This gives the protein CASSQESGGRNTGELFF.